This entry concerns a single T cell receptor beta chain. There is no known antigen for this receptor. No base-level quality is on record; no much larger clone is a single base apart. This entry belongs to a study of shared clonotypes between healthy human individuals (dated by TCRdb to about 2020). With regard to the full study: A couple of women and a few men aged 18 to 49 years were included in the cohort. Between about 0.94 and 10 billion PBMCs per donor were obtained by leukapheresis. Per donor, three plates each were used for CD4 naive and CD4 memory, two for CD8 naive, and one for CD8 memory. Blood TCR repertoires of five healthy adults were deeply sequenced to estimate repertoire size and the extent of clonotype sharing between individuals. Different laboratories and diverse techniques were used to prepare libraries and sequence TCR repertoires, to increase sequencing depth and limit assay-specific biases.

For the CD8 naive samples, CD45RO-negative cells were positively selected for CCR7, yielding a CD45RA+CCR7+ population from which TemRA cells were excluded. Healthy HIV-negative adults with no recently reported acute infections or vaccinations were included as donors. Every donor was a Caucasian adult living in Nashville, Tennessee, USA. Blood was collected by leukapheresis, and PBMCs were isolated by Ficoll-Histopaque density gradient centrifugation and then cryopreserved in liquid nitrogen vapor phase. Analytical flow cytometry was used to check the purity and quantity of each magnetically sorted T cell population. From each sorted fraction, genomic DNA was isolated and quantified by UV absorbance on a Nanodrop 2000c. Using the deep immunoSEQ assay, TCR CDR3 regions were amplified from genomic DNA by multiplex PCR. For each cell subset, the extracted genomic DNA was distributed evenly across all wells of several immunoSEQ 96-well plates, and each plate served as one replicate. For sorted subsets, around 200 ng genomic DNA, equal to 30,000 or so T cell genomes, was loaded into each replicate PCR. Purified libraries were quantified with a Qubit 3.0 fluorometer, sized on a Bioanalyzer 2100, and re-quantified with the KAPA Library Quantification kit. Every immunoSEQ 96-well plate was sequenced on a separate single-read 150-cycle Illumina NextSeq 550 flow cell. The published analysis was carried out like this. The immunoSEQ output contained only junctional sequences without quality scores, so filtering could not match that applied to full-length reads. Sequences were annotated with PyIR, a Python wrapper for IgBLAST v1.9, using IMGT germline references to assign V/J genes and CDR3. Any read was removed if the V/J assignment was weak (E-value above 1e-6), the CDR3 was missing, or the read contained stop codons, out-of-frame junctions, or ambiguous translated residues. V3J clonotypes were defined by identical inferred V gene, J gene, and CDR3 amino acid sequence. Percentage overlap between repertoires was calculated by dividing the number of shared unique clonotypes by the size of the smaller repertoire. RTK rarefaction, the Chao1 estimator, and Recon v2.1 estimates of unobserved clonotypes were used to assess repertoire richness. Generation probabilities were computed with OLGA for all TCRbeta clonotypes obtained by the gDNA method from a few donors. The table comes from immuneACCESS by way of TCRdb, which keeps in-frame sequences with V and J called. Part of the clones is missing from these tables; in studies checked, under half for an unresolved V gene and the rest for unknown reasons. V and J calls and clone size are copied from that table; D and trimming were computed from the DNA. The sample has more than 2 million clones on record, around 93% of them singletons. The top ten clones comprise around 1.7% of the sample.

Overall study results and their limits: Sampling was limited to blood, and TCR repertoires in tissue likely differ from TCR repertoires in blood. Higher generation probabilities were observed for clonotypes shared by all four sorted-subset donors than for non-shared clonotypes. Estimated clonotype richness was generally larger for naive than for memory subsets. Rarefaction of sorted-subset datasets indicated incomplete sequencing despite the large sequencing depth. Pairwise subsampling indicated that sequencing depth was expected to affect the degree of clonotype sharing among donors. Because the study included only a small number of donors, the genetic and exposure-history diversity represented was limited. Sharing across a few donors was observed for about 4.8% of naive CD4, 3% to 3.5% of naive CD8, 2.3% of memory CD4, and around 0.42% of memory CD8 clonotypes.

Including the terminal cysteine and phenylalanine, the CDR3 comprises 19 residues. The only DNA kept is the CDR3, 57 bases in frame from the first base. Trimming leaves V shorter by 2 bases and J shorter by 1 base, with the junction holding 13 bases beyond the gene matches. Based on the germline V gene (reference sequence), the CDR1 and CDR2 sequences are SEHNR and FQNEAQ. The sample consisted of naive CD8+ T cells from PBMCs. The cell subset or site label, as the study defines it: CD45RA+CCR7+. The rearrangement combines TRBV7-9 with TRBJ2-2, and TRBD2 matches 7 of the central bases. The clonotype comes from a man between 18 and 35 years old in good health. Some clones in this sample may be carry-over from other donors' samples. Here the CDR3 is given as CASSLRGRAGEENTGELFF. In nucleotide form, the sequence is TGTGCCAGCAGCTTAAGGGGACGGGCGGGAGAGGAGAACACCGGGGAGCTGTTTTTT.